The next 7 T cell receptor beta chains were all read from a single sample in a study of Graves' ophthalmopathy and Graves' hyperthyroidism. RNA transcripts were the source from which TCR beta CDR3 regions were amplified. RT-PCR in the first round used HTBI primers; a second-round multiplex PCR followed. Each CDR3 protein gets one entry after TCRdb re-called the multiplex PCR reads with MiXCR. Of approximately 1.2 million distinct CDR3 sequences in the sample, around a third are singletons; the top ten hold approximately 12%. Material for sequencing was peripheral blood or thyroid tissue (not recorded which). These receptors originate from an adult man with Graves' hyperthyroidism.

This clonotype was seen ten or more times. The chain has TRBV20-1 and TRBJ1-5, with 11 bases lining up with TRBD1. The CDR3 loop spans 15 amino acids. Germline values: CDR1 DFQATT, CDR2 SNEGSKA (reference sequence). Trimming took 0 bases from V and 4 from J; bases not matched to a gene: 2. The chain's CDR3 is CSARDGTGGNQPQHF. In DNA form, the CDR3 reads TGCAGTGCTAGAGACGGGACAGGGGGTAATCAGCCCCAGCATTTT.

This sequence joins TRBV20-1 and TRBJ1-2; no reliable D call. Germline V gene sequence: CDR1 DFQATT, CDR2 SNEGSKA (reference sequence). Trimming left V 7 bases short and J 1 base short, with 16 bases between. CDR3 length: 14 residues. CDR3 region: CSGKLAGVNYGYTF. As DNA, the CDR3 is TGCAGTGGAAAACTAGCGGGAGTTAACTATGGCTACACCTTC.

This clonotype was counted only a few times. The chain is built from TRBV5-1 and TRBJ2-7, with 9 bases lining up with TRBD1. CDR3 length: 15 amino acids. V gave up 4 bases and J gave up 4 bases; unmatched junction bases: 9. CDR1 is SGHRS, CDR2 YFSETQ, per germline. The CDR3 DNA sequence: TGCGCCAGCAGCACCGGGACAGGGTTTAGGTACGAGCAGTACTTC. Translating it yields CASSTGTGFRYEQYF.

This clonotype was seen only a few times. The chain employs TRBV29-1 and TRBJ1-4; unclear D gene. Per germline, CDR1 SQVTM and CDR2 ANQGSEA. This CDR3 spans 11 amino acids. V was trimmed by 7 bases and J by 8 bases, leaving 11 bases between them. CDR3 sequence (DNA): TGCAGCGCCCGGATTCGGGAAAAACTGTTTTTT. Translating gives CSARIREKLFF. The full variable domain, with the rest looked up from reference TRBV29-1 and TRBJ1-4, is SAVISQKPSRDICQRGTSLTIQCQVDSQVTMMFWYRQQPGQSLTLIATANQGSEATYESGFVIDKFPISRPNLTFSTLTVSNMSPEDSSIYLCSARIREKLFFGSGTQLSVL.

With respect to this clonotype: This sequence may be a read error, since a much larger clone differs from it by one base. CDR3 region: CASSPGGQGIPGF. CDR3 nucleotide sequence: TGTGCCAGCAGCCCGGGGGGGCAGGGGATCCCTGGATTT. The gene calls are TRBV7-9 and TRBJ1-1, with D possibly TRBD1 on 6 matching bases. CDR1 SEHNR and CDR2 FQNEAQ come from the germline V gene (reference sequence). The CDR3 runs 13 residues.

V usage is TRBV27 and J usage is TRBJ1-6; 7 bases match TRBD1. This CDR3 is 14 amino acids long. The trim removed 5 bases at V and 11 bases at J, leaving 9 bases unmatched. Per germline, CDR1 MNHEY and CDR2 SMNVEV (reference sequence). The DNA of the CDR3 is TGTGCCAGCAGTCAACCGACAGGGATGACACCCCTCCACTTT. Its translation: CASSQPTGMTPLHF.

Comments on this clonotype: Relative to the germline gene, one junction end is altered; a read error may explain this. The CDR3 coding sequence is TGTGCCAGCAGCGAAGCGGCATACAATGAGCAGTTTTTT. Protein product: CASSEAAYNEQFF. This chain joins TRBV5-8 and TRBJ2-2, with D possibly matching TRBD2 (5 bases). This CDR3 contains 13 residues. Germline V gives CDR1 SGHTS, CDR2 YDEGEE.